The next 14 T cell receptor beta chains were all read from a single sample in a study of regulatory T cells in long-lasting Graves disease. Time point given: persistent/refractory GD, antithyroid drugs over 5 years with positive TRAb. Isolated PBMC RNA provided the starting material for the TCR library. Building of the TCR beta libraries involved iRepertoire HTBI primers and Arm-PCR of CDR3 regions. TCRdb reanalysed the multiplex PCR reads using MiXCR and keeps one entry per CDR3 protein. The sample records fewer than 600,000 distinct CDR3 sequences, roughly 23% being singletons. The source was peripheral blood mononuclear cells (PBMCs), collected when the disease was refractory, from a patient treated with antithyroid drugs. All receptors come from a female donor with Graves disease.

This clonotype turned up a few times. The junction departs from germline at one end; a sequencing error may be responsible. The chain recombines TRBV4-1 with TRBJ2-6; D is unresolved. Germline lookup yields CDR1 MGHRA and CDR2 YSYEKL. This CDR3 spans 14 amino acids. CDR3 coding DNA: TGCGCCAGCAGCGTAGGGAATGGGACCAACGTCCTGACTTTC. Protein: CASSVGNGTNVLTF.

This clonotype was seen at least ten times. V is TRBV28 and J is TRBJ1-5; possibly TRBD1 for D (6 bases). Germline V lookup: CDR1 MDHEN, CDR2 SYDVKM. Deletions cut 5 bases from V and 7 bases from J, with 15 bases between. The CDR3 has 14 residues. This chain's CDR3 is CASSPYRDGQPQHF. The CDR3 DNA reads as TGTGCCAGCAGTCCTTACAGGGATGGACAGCCCCAGCATTTT.

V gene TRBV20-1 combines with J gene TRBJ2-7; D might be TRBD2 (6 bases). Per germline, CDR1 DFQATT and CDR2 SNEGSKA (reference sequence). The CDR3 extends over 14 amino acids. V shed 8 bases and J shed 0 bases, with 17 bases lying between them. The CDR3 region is CSSIGGGSSYEQYF. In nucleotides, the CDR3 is TGCAGTTCGATTGGTGGGGGGAGCTCCTACGAGCAGTACTTC.

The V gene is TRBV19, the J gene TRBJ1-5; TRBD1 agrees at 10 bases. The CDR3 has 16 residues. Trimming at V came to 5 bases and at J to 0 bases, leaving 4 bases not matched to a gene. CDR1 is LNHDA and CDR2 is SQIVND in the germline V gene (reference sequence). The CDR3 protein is CASSGTGVGSNQPQHF. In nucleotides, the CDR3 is TGTGCCAGTAGTGGGACAGGGGTAGGTAGCAATCAGCCCCAGCATTTT. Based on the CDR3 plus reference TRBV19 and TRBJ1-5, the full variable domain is DGGITQSPKYLFRKEGQNVTLSCEQNLNHDAMYWYRQDPGQGLRLIYYSQIVNDFQKGDIAEGYSVSREKKESFPLTVTSAQKNPTAFYLCASSGTGVGSNQPQHFGDGTRLSIL.

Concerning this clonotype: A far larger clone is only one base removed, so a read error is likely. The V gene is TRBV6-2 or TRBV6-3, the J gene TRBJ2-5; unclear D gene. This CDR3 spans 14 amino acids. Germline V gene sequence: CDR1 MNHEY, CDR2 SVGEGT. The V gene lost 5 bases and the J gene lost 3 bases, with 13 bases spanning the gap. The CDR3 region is CASSGEWTKETQYF. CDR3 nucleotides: TGTGCCAGCAGTGGAGAATGGACCAAAGAGACCCAGTACTTC.

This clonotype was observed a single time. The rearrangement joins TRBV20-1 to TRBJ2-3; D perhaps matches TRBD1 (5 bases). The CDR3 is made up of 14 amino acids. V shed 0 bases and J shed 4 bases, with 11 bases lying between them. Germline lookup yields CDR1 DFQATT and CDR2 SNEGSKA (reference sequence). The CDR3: CSAREGAPADTQYF. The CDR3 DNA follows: TGCAGTGCTAGAGAAGGGGCGCCCGCAGATACGCAGTATTTT.

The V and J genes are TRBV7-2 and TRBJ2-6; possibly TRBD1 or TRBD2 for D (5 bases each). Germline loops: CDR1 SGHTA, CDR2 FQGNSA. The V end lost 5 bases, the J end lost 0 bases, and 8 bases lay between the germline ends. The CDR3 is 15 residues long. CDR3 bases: TGTGCCAGCAGCCCCGGGGCCTCTGGGGCCAACGTCCTGACTTTC. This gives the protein CASSPGASGANVLTF.

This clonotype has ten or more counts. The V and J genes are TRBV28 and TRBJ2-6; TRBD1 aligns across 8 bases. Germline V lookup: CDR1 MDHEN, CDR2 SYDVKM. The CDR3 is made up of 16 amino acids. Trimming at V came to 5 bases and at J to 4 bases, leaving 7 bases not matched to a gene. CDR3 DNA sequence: TGTGCCAGCAGTCCCCAGGGGGCTGCCGGGGCCAACGTCCTGACTTTC. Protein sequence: CASSPQGAAGANVLTF.

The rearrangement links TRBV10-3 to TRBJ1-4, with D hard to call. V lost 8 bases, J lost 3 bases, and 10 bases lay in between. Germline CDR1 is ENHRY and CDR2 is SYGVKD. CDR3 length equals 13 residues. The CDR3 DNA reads TGTGCCATCCAGGTCGGCCCTAATGAAAAACTGTTTTTT. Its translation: CAIQVGPNEKLFF.

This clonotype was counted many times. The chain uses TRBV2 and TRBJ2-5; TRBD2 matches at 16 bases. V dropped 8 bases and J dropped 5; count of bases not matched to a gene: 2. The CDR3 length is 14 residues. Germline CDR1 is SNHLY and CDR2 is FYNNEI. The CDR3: CASGTSGRAETQYF. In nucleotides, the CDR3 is TGTGCCAGCGGGACTAGCGGGAGGGCTGAGACCCAGTACTTC.

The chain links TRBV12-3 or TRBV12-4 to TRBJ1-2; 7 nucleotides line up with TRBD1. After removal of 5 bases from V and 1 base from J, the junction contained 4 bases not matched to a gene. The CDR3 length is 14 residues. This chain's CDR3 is CASSDRAFNYGYTF. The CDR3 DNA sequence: TGTGCCAGCAGTGACAGGGCCTTTAACTATGGCTACACCTTC.

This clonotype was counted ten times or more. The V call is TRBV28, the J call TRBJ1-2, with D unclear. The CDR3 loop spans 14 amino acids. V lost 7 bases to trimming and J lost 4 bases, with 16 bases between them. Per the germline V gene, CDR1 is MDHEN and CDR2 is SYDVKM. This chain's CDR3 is CASTASDGFYGYTF. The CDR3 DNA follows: TGTGCCAGCACCGCTTCGGACGGGTTCTATGGCTACACCTTC.

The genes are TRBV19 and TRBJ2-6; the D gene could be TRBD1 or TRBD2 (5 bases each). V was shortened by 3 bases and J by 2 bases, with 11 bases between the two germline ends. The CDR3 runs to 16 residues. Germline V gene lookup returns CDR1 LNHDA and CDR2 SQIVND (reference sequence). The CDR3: CASSIIGATGANVLTF. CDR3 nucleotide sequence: TGTGCCAGTAGTATTATCGGGGCTACTGGGGCCAACGTCCTGACTTTC.

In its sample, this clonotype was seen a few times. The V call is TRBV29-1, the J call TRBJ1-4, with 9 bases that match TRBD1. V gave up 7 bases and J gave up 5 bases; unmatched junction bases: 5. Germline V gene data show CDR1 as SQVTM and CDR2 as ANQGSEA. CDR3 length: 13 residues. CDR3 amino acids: CSGGTGLNEKLFF. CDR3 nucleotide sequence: TGCAGCGGGGGGACAGGGCTAAATGAAAAACTGTTTTTT.